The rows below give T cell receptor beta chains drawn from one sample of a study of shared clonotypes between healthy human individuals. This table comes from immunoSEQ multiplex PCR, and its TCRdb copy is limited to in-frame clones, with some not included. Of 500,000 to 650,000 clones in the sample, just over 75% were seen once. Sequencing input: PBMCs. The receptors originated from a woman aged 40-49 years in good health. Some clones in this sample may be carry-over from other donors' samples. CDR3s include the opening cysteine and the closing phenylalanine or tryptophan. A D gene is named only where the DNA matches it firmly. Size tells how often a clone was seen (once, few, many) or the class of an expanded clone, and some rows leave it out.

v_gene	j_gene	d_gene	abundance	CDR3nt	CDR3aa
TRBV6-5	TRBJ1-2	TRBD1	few	TGTGCCAGCAGGGGGACAGCGGGTAACTATGGCTACACCTTC	CASRGTAGNYGYTF
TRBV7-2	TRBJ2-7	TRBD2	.	TGTGCCAGCAGCCTCTTAGCGGGAGGGCTGGAGGAGCAGTACTTC	CASSLLAGGLEEQYF
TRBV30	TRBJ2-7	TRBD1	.	TGTGCCTGGGCTATTGGGACAGGGCTCTCCTACGAGCAGTACTTC	CAWAIGTGLSYEQYF
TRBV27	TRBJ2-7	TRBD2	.	TGTGCCAGCAGTTCGGGACTAGCGTACGAGCAGTACTTC	CASSSGLAYEQYF
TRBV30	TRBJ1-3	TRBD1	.	TGTGCCTGGGGACAGGGGGGTTCTGGAAACACCATATATTTT	CAWGQGGSGNTIYF
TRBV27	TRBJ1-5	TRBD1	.	TGTGCCAGCAGAGCCGGGACAGGCTTCGGTCAGCCCCAGCATTTT	CASRAGTGFGQPQHF
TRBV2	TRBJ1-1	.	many	TGTGCCAGCAGTGGTGGGGACACCATGAACACTGAAGCTTTCTTT	CASSGGDTMNTEAFF
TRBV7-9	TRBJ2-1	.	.	TGTGCCAGCAGCCCCGGAGACAGTCTTTACAATGAGCAGTTCTTC	CASSPGDSLYNEQFF
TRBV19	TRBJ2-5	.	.	TGTGCCAGTAGTATCCCAGGGACGGGGACCCAGTACTTC	CASSIPGTGTQYF
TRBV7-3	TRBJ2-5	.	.	TGTGCCAGCAGCTTAGAGGGGGAAGAGACCCAGTACTTC	CASSLEGEETQYF
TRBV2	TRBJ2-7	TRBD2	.	TGTGCCAGCAGAGGACTAGCCTACGAGCAGTACTTC	CASRGLAYEQYF
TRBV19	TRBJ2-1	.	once	TGTGCCAGTAGTGACACTAGGGGTAGTGAGCAGTTCTTC	CASSDTRGSEQFF
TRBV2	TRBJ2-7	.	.	TGTGCCAGCAGTCCAGCCTTTACCTATACCTACGAGCAGTACTTC	CASSPAFTYTYEQYF
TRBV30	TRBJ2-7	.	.	TGTACCTGGAGTCAAATAAGGGGGTCGGCCGAGCAGTACTTC	CTWSQIRGSAEQYF
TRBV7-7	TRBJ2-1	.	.	TGTGCCAGCAGCCCAACGACAGGTTTAGGTGAGCAGTTCTTC	CASSPTTGLGEQFF
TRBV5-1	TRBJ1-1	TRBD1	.	TGCGCCAGCAGCAGAGACAGGGCTGGCACTGAAGCTTTCTTT	CASSRDRAGTEAFF
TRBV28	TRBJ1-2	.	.	TGTGCCAGCAGTTTCGCCAGGGTCGGTGGCTACACCTTC	CASSFARVGGYTF
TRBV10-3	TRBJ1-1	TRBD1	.	TGTGCCTCCGGTGGACAGGGGAACACTGAAGCTTTCTTT	CASGGQGNTEAFF
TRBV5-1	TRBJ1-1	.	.	TGCGCCAGCAGCAGACAAGCCTCTAACACTGAAGCTTTCTTT	CASSRQASNTEAFF
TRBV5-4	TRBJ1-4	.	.	TGTGCCAGCAGCCAAGATAACGCGACTAAAAAACTGTTTTTT	CASSQDNATKKLFF
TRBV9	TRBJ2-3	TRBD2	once	TGTGCCAGCAGCCTGGGGACTAGCGGAAGCACAGATACGCAGTATTTT	CASSLGTSGSTDTQYF
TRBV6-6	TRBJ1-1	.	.	TGTGCCAGCAGCACTAGTTGGGCAGGGAGGAACACTGAAGCTTTCTTT	CASSTSWAGRNTEAFF
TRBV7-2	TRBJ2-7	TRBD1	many	TGTGCCAGCAGCCCGCAAGCCGACAGGGCCTACGAGCAGTACTTC	CASSPQADRAYEQYF
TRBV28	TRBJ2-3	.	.	TGTGCCAGCTCAAAACAGGGTCCAGATACGCAGTATTTT	CASSKQGPDTQYF
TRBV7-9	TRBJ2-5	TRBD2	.	TGTGCCAGCAAGAGGGGACTAGCGGGAGAGACCCAGTACTTC	CASKRGLAGETQYF
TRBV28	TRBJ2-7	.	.	TGTGCCAGCAGTCTGACTAGTGACGAGCAGTACTTC	CASSLTSDEQYF
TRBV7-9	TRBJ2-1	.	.	TGTGCCAGCAGCCCTGGGCCAAACAATGAGCAGTTCTTC	CASSPGPNNEQFF
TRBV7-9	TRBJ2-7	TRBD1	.	TGTGCCAGCAGCTTGACAGGGGTGGGAGAGCAGTACTTC	CASSLTGVGEQYF
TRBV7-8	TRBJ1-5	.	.	TGTGCCAGCAGCCAGACAGTCAATCAGCCCCAGCATTTT	CASSQTVNQPQHF
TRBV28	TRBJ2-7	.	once	TGTGCCAGCAGTTTAACCTCCGGGGTCACCTACGAGCAGTACTTC	CASSLTSGVTYEQYF
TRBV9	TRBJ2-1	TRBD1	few	TGTGCCAGCAGCGCAAGTTCTACAGGGGGCAGGGGGGAGCAGTTCTTC	CASSASSTGGRGEQFF
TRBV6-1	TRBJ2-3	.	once	TGTGCCAGCAGTGAATTTCTGGGGGAGGCCCTCAGCACAGATACGCAGTATTTT	CASSEFLGEALSTDTQYF
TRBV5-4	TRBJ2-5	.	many	TGTGCCAGCAGCCATCTTCCGGAGGTGGTTGGGCTCCAAGAGACCCAGTACTTC	CASSHLPEVVGLQETQYF